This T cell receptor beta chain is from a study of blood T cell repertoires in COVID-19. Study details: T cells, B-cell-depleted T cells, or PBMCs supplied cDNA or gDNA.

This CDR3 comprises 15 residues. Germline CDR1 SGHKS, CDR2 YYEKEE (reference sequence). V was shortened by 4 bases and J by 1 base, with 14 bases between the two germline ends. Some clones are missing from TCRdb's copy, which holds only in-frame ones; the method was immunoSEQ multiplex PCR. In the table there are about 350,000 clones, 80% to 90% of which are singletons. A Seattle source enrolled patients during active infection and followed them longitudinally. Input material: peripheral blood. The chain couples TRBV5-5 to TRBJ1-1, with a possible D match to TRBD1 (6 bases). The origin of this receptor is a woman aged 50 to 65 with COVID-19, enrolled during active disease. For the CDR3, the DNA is TGTGCCAGCAGCCACGAATGGACAGAGAACACTGAAGCTTTCTTT. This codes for CASSHEWTENTEAFF.